A single count supports the clone carrying this TCR beta chain. Its target is not known. The data were obtained in a study of cytomegalovirus exposure and HLA in healthy donors. Study-wide points: It was approximately 150 TCR beta chains that were listed as cytomegalovirus-associated.

The CDR3 is 14 amino acids. In germline, CDR1 is LNHDA, CDR2 SQIVND (reference sequence). V gave up 1 base and J gave up 7 bases; unmatched junction bases: 5. Use of 60 Vbeta and 13 Jbeta primers characterized the PCR. Measured with immunoSEQ multiplex PCR; TCRdb has only the in-frame clones, and not every one. The data contain some 180,000 clones, roughly four fifths of them singletons. The sequence was obtained from a young woman in good health and CMV-seronegative. Sample: PBMCs. The chain couples TRBV19 to TRBJ1-1; 8 bases fit TRBD1. CDR3 sequence reads: CASSIVPGGVEAFF. CDR3 sequence (DNA): TGTGCCAGTAGTATAGTCCCAGGGGGCGTTGAAGCTTTCTTT.